This T cell receptor (beta chain) was captured by sequencing in a study of cytomegalovirus exposure and HLA in healthy donors. In the study overall: From donors who were HLA-typed, an early data release held 81 million or so unique TCRs.

Concerning this clone itself: Its antigen is currently unknown.

PCR was performed using 60 Vbeta and 13 Jbeta primers. The table came from immunoSEQ multiplex PCR; TCRdb's copy has only in-frame clones and leaves some out. Of some 93,000 clones listed, around four fifths are singletons. Study-wide results and caveats: HLA allele associations emerged for under 20,000 TCR beta sequences in a later analysis, at 0.05 false discovery rate. Earlier analysis looked at TCR beta V segments, and most were productive about 90% or about 30% of the time. The study recorded about 150 TCR beta chains that were cytomegalovirus-associated.

Looked up from germline, CDR1 is MNHEY and CDR2 is SVGAGI. Trimming took 4 bases from V and 2 from J, leaving 12 bases between them. This CDR3 has 14 amino acids. This sequence was found in a woman aged 40 to 55 in good health and CMV-seronegative. Sample: PBMCs. V usage is TRBV6-5 and J usage is TRBJ2-7; D not resolved. Here the CDR3 DNA reads TGTGCCAGCAGTTCAGGTGAAATTACCTACGAGCAGTACTTC. This sequence encodes CASSSGEITYEQYF.